This is a list of T cell receptor beta chains from one sample in a study of radiation and T cells in renal cell carcinoma. Generated by immunoSEQ multiplex PCR, the TCRdb table keeps only in-frame clones and is missing some. The profile shows some 150,000 clones, 83% of them singletons. The sequencing here drew on blood, taken from a patient whose treatment included radiotherapy and nephrectomy. These receptors came from a woman between 50 and 59 years old with renal cell carcinoma. CDR3s include the opening cysteine and the closing phenylalanine or tryptophan. Each record gives: CDR3 DNA, CDR3 protein, clone size, J gene, V gene, D gene. D genes are given only for firm matches. Size values are once, few and many counts, or a class for expanded clones, and some rows have none.

cdr3_nt: TGCGCCAGCAGCTTGGACAGCCAAGATCAGCCCCAGCATTTT; cdr3_aa: CASSLDSQDQPQHF; clone_size: .; j_call: TRBJ1-5; v_call: TRBV5-1; d_call: .
cdr3_nt: TGTGCCAGCAGTGGCTCGGCTAGCGCCGATACGCAGTATTTT; cdr3_aa: CASSGSASADTQYF; clone_size: .; j_call: TRBJ2-3; v_call: TRBV2; d_call: .
cdr3_nt: TGTGCCAGCAGCGTAGGGATGGACCAGCCCCAGCATTTT; cdr3_aa: CASSVGMDQPQHF; clone_size: .; j_call: TRBJ1-5; v_call: TRBV9; d_call: .
cdr3_nt: TGTGCCAGCAGTTTATCGGCGATAGGGGATGGCTACACCTTC; cdr3_aa: CASSLSAIGDGYTF; clone_size: .; j_call: TRBJ1-2; v_call: TRBV27; d_call: .
cdr3_nt: TGTGCCAGCAGCTTGGGGTGGGAGCAGTTCTTC; cdr3_aa: CASSLGWEQFF; clone_size: .; j_call: TRBJ2-1; v_call: TRBV5-4; d_call: .
cdr3_nt: TGTGCCAGCAGTGAAACTAGAGGGTTCACAGATACGCAGTATTTT; cdr3_aa: CASSETRGFTDTQYF; clone_size: few; j_call: TRBJ2-3; v_call: TRBV2; d_call: .
cdr3_nt: TGTGCCAGCAGCGCCACCGGCCGAGGCTCCTACAATGAGCAGTTCTTC; cdr3_aa: CASSATGRGSYNEQFF; clone_size: .; j_call: TRBJ2-1; v_call: TRBV5-6; d_call: .
cdr3_nt: TGTGCCAGCAGTGAAGTCGCGAACACCGGGGAGCTGTTTTTT; cdr3_aa: CASSEVANTGELFF; clone_size: .; j_call: TRBJ2-2; v_call: TRBV6-1; d_call: .
cdr3_nt: TGTGCCAGCAGACAGGGGCGGGTTGCAACTAATGAAAAACTGTTTTTT; cdr3_aa: CASRQGRVATNEKLFF; clone_size: .; j_call: TRBJ1-4; v_call: TRBV21-1; d_call: .
cdr3_nt: TGTGCCAGCAGCTACCACCTAAGGGCAGATACGCAGTATTTT; cdr3_aa: CASSYHLRADTQYF; clone_size: .; j_call: TRBJ2-3; v_call: TRBV11-3; d_call: .
cdr3_nt: TGTGCCAGCAGCCACCTCGGCGGGACACTTAACGATGGCTACACCTTC; cdr3_aa: CASSHLGGTLNDGYTF; clone_size: .; j_call: TRBJ1-2; v_call: TRBV7-9; d_call: .
cdr3_nt: TGCGCCAGCAGCCCGGGACAGGGTCTTTCACCCCTCCACTTT; cdr3_aa: CASSPGQGLSPLHF; clone_size: .; j_call: TRBJ1-6; v_call: TRBV4-3; d_call: TRBD1
cdr3_nt: TGCGCCAGCTTCCGGTCGAGCTCGTCCTACGAGCAGTACTTC; cdr3_aa: CASFRSSSSYEQYF; clone_size: .; j_call: TRBJ2-7; v_call: TRBV10-2; d_call: .
cdr3_nt: TGCGCCAGCAGCTTGGGGGGCAGGGCGACTGAAGCTTTCTTT; cdr3_aa: CASSLGGRATEAFF; clone_size: .; j_call: TRBJ1-1; v_call: TRBV5-1; d_call: .
cdr3_nt: TGTGCCAGCAGCTTAGCCGGGGCTGGGGCAATCTCGTACGAGCAGTACTTC; cdr3_aa: CASSLAGAGAISYEQYF; clone_size: .; j_call: TRBJ2-7; v_call: TRBV7-2; d_call: .
cdr3_nt: TGTGCCAGCACCCTGGGGCAGGGGAATCAGCCCCAGCATTTT; cdr3_aa: CASTLGQGNQPQHF; clone_size: .; j_call: TRBJ1-5; v_call: TRBV2; d_call: .
cdr3_nt: TGTGCCAGCAGCCCAGCGGGGGGCTCTTACGAGCAGTACTTC; cdr3_aa: CASSPAGGSYEQYF; clone_size: .; j_call: TRBJ2-7; v_call: TRBV28; d_call: TRBD2
cdr3_nt: TGTGCCAGTAGAGAACTAGGAGAGCAAAACATTCAGTACTTC; cdr3_aa: CASRELGEQNIQYF; clone_size: .; j_call: TRBJ2-4; v_call: TRBV19; d_call: .
cdr3_nt: TGTGCCTGGACCCCGGGAGGGGGCGCCGGCTCCTACAATGAGCAGTTCTTC; cdr3_aa: CAWTPGGGAGSYNEQFF; clone_size: .; j_call: TRBJ2-1; v_call: TRBV30; d_call: .
cdr3_nt: TGTGCCAGCAGCTTAGGACAGCCGGGGCAGCCCCAGCATTTT; cdr3_aa: CASSLGQPGQPQHF; clone_size: .; j_call: TRBJ1-5; v_call: TRBV7-2; d_call: .
cdr3_nt: TGCGCCAGCAGCCAAGACGGGACAAGGGGAAACACCATATATTTT; cdr3_aa: CASSQDGTRGNTIYF; clone_size: .; j_call: TRBJ1-3; v_call: TRBV4-3; d_call: .
cdr3_nt: TGCGCCAGCAGCCGTGGACAGGGTTTGAACACTGAAGCTTTCTTT; cdr3_aa: CASSRGQGLNTEAFF; clone_size: .; j_call: TRBJ1-1; v_call: TRBV4-3; d_call: TRBD1
cdr3_nt: TGTGCCAGCAGCTTATCAGTAAATTCACCCCTCCACTTT; cdr3_aa: CASSLSVNSPLHF; clone_size: .; j_call: TRBJ1-6; v_call: TRBV7-7; d_call: .
cdr3_nt: TGTGCCAGCAGCTTAGAACTAGCGGGGTACACAGATACGCAGTATTTT; cdr3_aa: CASSLELAGYTDTQYF; clone_size: .; j_call: TRBJ2-3; v_call: TRBV7-2; d_call: TRBD2
cdr3_nt: TGTGCCATCTCTCACGGATCTAGCACAGATACGCAGTATTTT; cdr3_aa: CAISHGSSTDTQYF; clone_size: once; j_call: TRBJ2-3; v_call: TRBV10-3; d_call: .
cdr3_nt: TGTACCACAATGAGGACAGCAACCTACGAGCAGTACTTC; cdr3_aa: CTTMRTATYEQYF; clone_size: .; j_call: TRBJ2-7; v_call: TRBV6-5; d_call: .
cdr3_nt: TGCGCCAGCAGCCAAGTGGCGGGGGTCAATCAGCCCCAGCATTTT; cdr3_aa: CASSQVAGVNQPQHF; clone_size: .; j_call: TRBJ1-5; v_call: TRBV4-1; d_call: .
cdr3_nt: TGTGCCATTCCTGGCAGGGGGGACTACAATGAGCAGTTCTTC; cdr3_aa: CAIPGRGDYNEQFF; clone_size: .; j_call: TRBJ2-1; v_call: TRBV5-4; d_call: .
cdr3_nt: TGTGCCGGATTCCCCCCGGGTACCTACGAGCAGTACTTC; cdr3_aa: CAGFPPGTYEQYF; clone_size: .; j_call: TRBJ2-7; v_call: TRBV27; d_call: .
cdr3_nt: TGTGCCAGCAGCTTATGGGGGGGACAGCCCCAGCATTTT; cdr3_aa: CASSLWGGQPQHF; clone_size: .; j_call: TRBJ1-5; v_call: TRBV7-2; d_call: .
cdr3_nt: TGTGCCAGCAGCAAGAGCCCCTACGAGCAGTACTTC; cdr3_aa: CASSKSPYEQYF; clone_size: once; j_call: TRBJ2-7; v_call: TRBV14; d_call: .
cdr3_nt: TGTGCCAGCAGCTTAGGTCTTCAGCCCAGGGAGACCCAGTACTTC; cdr3_aa: CASSLGLQPRETQYF; clone_size: .; j_call: TRBJ2-5; v_call: TRBV7-2; d_call: .
cdr3_nt: TGTGCCAGCAGCGCTGGACAGGGCGATGGCTACACCTTC; cdr3_aa: CASSAGQGDGYTF; clone_size: once; j_call: TRBJ1-2; v_call: TRBV6-5; d_call: TRBD1
cdr3_nt: TGTGCCACCAGCAGACCCTCCGGAAGGAACTACACCTTC; cdr3_aa: CATSRPSGRNYTF; clone_size: .; j_call: TRBJ1-2; v_call: TRBV15; d_call: .
cdr3_nt: TGTGCCAGCAGCGTCGGGATAGACTACGAGCAGTACTTC; cdr3_aa: CASSVGIDYEQYF; clone_size: .; j_call: TRBJ2-7; v_call: TRBV9; d_call: .
cdr3_nt: TGTGCCAGCAGCACAGACAGCGACTATGGCTACACCTTC; cdr3_aa: CASSTDSDYGYTF; clone_size: .; j_call: TRBJ1-2; v_call: TRBV7-2; d_call: .
cdr3_nt: TGCGCCAGCAGCTTGGCGGGGGCCGACGCAGGGGCCAACGTCCTGACTTTC; cdr3_aa: CASSLAGADAGANVLTF; clone_size: .; j_call: TRBJ2-6; v_call: TRBV5-1; d_call: .
cdr3_nt: TGCGCCAGCAGCCAGGATCTTTGGGGGGTGACAAATGAAAAACTGTTTTTT; cdr3_aa: CASSQDLWGVTNEKLFF; clone_size: .; j_call: TRBJ1-4; v_call: TRBV4-3; d_call: .
cdr3_nt: TGCAGTGCTGGGGGCGGACAGACCCAGTACTTC; cdr3_aa: CSAGGGQTQYF; clone_size: .; j_call: TRBJ2-5; v_call: TRBV20-1; d_call: .
cdr3_nt: TGCGCCAGCAGCAGGTCGGGAGGGATAGATACGCAGTATTTT; cdr3_aa: CASSRSGGIDTQYF; clone_size: .; j_call: TRBJ2-3; v_call: TRBV5-1; d_call: TRBD2
cdr3_nt: TGTGCCACCCAGGGGACAGGTCTGGATCAGCCCCAGCATTTT; cdr3_aa: CATQGTGLDQPQHF; clone_size: .; j_call: TRBJ1-5; v_call: TRBV10-3; d_call: TRBD1
cdr3_nt: TGCGCCAGCAGCCCTGGGACTAGCGCGAGCTCCTACGAGCAGTACTTC; cdr3_aa: CASSPGTSASSYEQYF; clone_size: .; j_call: TRBJ2-7; v_call: TRBV4-3; d_call: TRBD2
cdr3_nt: TGTGCCAGCAGCTTAATAAACTCCTACGAGCAGTACTTC; cdr3_aa: CASSLINSYEQYF; clone_size: few; j_call: TRBJ2-7; v_call: TRBV7-9; d_call: .
cdr3_nt: TGTGCCAGTAGTGAACAGGCCGACAATCAGCCCCAGCATTTT; cdr3_aa: CASSEQADNQPQHF; clone_size: .; j_call: TRBJ1-5; v_call: TRBV19; d_call: .
cdr3_nt: TGTGCCATCAGTGAGTCTCCCCAAAACAATGAAAAACTGTTTTTT; cdr3_aa: CAISESPQNNEKLFF; clone_size: few; j_call: TRBJ1-4; v_call: TRBV10-3; d_call: .
cdr3_nt: TGTGCCAGCAGCGCCGTTAGCACAGATACGCAGTATTTT; cdr3_aa: CASSAVSTDTQYF; clone_size: once; j_call: TRBJ2-3; v_call: TRBV7-3; d_call: .
cdr3_nt: TGCGCCAGCAGCCAACTAGCGGGAGAGGCAGAGACCCAGTACTTC; cdr3_aa: CASSQLAGEAETQYF; clone_size: few; j_call: TRBJ2-5; v_call: TRBV4-3; d_call: TRBD2
cdr3_nt: TGTGCCAGTACCCCGTACACCGGGGAGCTGTTTTTT; cdr3_aa: CASTPYTGELFF; clone_size: .; j_call: TRBJ2-2; v_call: TRBV19; d_call: .
cdr3_nt: TGCGCCAGCAGCTCGGACAGGGCTAGGTTCGAGACCCAGTACTTC; cdr3_aa: CASSSDRARFETQYF; clone_size: .; j_call: TRBJ2-5; v_call: TRBV4-3; d_call: TRBD1
cdr3_nt: TGTGCCAGCAGCCCATCACCGGGACAGGGGACCGAGGGGTCCCAGCATTTT; cdr3_aa: CASSPSPGQGTEGSQHF; clone_size: .; j_call: TRBJ1-5; v_call: TRBV7-2; d_call: TRBD1
cdr3_nt: TGTGCCAGCAGCGTATGGGGGCGCGGCACTGAAGCTTTCTTT; cdr3_aa: CASSVWGRGTEAFF; clone_size: .; j_call: TRBJ1-1; v_call: TRBV9; d_call: .
cdr3_nt: TGTGCCAGTAGTATCGGACTAGCGGAGAACTACGAGCAGTACTTC; cdr3_aa: CASSIGLAENYEQYF; clone_size: .; j_call: TRBJ2-7; v_call: TRBV19; d_call: TRBD2
cdr3_nt: TGTGCCAGCAGGACCACTAGCGGGGGTTACAATGAGCAGTTCTTC; cdr3_aa: CASRTTSGGYNEQFF; clone_size: .; j_call: TRBJ2-1; v_call: TRBV6-5; d_call: TRBD2
cdr3_nt: TGTGCCAGCAGCGTAGCTCCTAGCGGGTCGTATTACAATGAGCAGTTCTTC; cdr3_aa: CASSVAPSGSYYNEQFF; clone_size: .; j_call: TRBJ2-1; v_call: TRBV9; d_call: TRBD2
cdr3_nt: TGTGCCACCAGCAGAGCTAATGAAAAACTGTTTTTT; cdr3_aa: CATSRANEKLFF; clone_size: .; j_call: TRBJ1-4; v_call: TRBV15; d_call: .